A selection of T cell receptor beta chains follows, all from one sample in a study of glioma-infiltrating T cells after dendritic cell vaccination. Method: immunoSEQ multiplex PCR; TCRdb's copy keeps in-frame clones and lacks some. This sample carries some 100,000 clones, about 83% of them seen once, and the ten largest clones take around 3.2%. Here the sequenced sample was blood, taken before dendritic cell vaccination. The source is a human donor with glioblastoma. The CDR3 runs from the conserved cysteine through the conserved F or W. D genes are given only for firm matches. Not all rows give a size; the values are once, few, many and, for expanded clones, a class.

clone_size: -
j_call: TRBJ1-5
v_call: TRBV19
d_call: TRBD1
cdr3_aa: CASSKQGPPQHF
cdr3_nt: TGTGCCAGTAGTAAACAGGGGCCGCCCCAGCATTTT

clone_size: -
j_call: TRBJ2-3
v_call: TRBV4-1
d_call: -
cdr3_aa: CASSQGSGRAYTDTQYF
cdr3_nt: TGCGCCAGCAGCCAAGGAAGCGGGCGTGCTTACACAGATACGCAGTATTTT

clone_size: few
j_call: TRBJ1-1
v_call: TRBV5-1
d_call: TRBD1
cdr3_aa: CASSLGDRRTEAFF
cdr3_nt: TGCGCCAGCAGCCTAGGGGACAGACGCACTGAAGCTTTCTTT

clone_size: once
j_call: TRBJ2-3
v_call: TRBV7-2
d_call: TRBD1
cdr3_aa: CASSLSFSTGGRTDTQYF
cdr3_nt: TGTGCCAGCAGCTTATCGTTTTCCACAGGGGGAAGGACAGATACGCAGTATTTT

clone_size: -
j_call: TRBJ1-1
v_call: TRBV18
d_call: TRBD1
cdr3_aa: CASSRDREILNTEAFF
cdr3_nt: TGTGCCAGCTCACGGGACAGGGAGATACTGAACACTGAAGCTTTCTTT

clone_size: -
j_call: TRBJ2-3
v_call: TRBV9
d_call: -
cdr3_aa: CASSVTGSYADTQYF
cdr3_nt: TGTGCCAGCAGCGTTACCGGGAGTTACGCAGATACGCAGTATTTT

clone_size: -
j_call: TRBJ2-5
v_call: TRBV11-2
d_call: -
cdr3_aa: CASSFSSQETQYF
cdr3_nt: TGTGCCAGCAGCTTTTCCAGCCAAGAGACCCAGTACTTC

clone_size: -
j_call: TRBJ1-6
v_call: TRBV2
d_call: TRBD1
cdr3_aa: CASTQRDSNSPLHF
cdr3_nt: TGTGCCAGCACCCAAAGGGACAGTAATTCACCCCTCCACTTT

clone_size: -
j_call: TRBJ2-7
v_call: TRBV5-1
d_call: -
cdr3_aa: CASSQGQRGSYEQYF
cdr3_nt: TGCGCCAGCAGCCAAGGACAGAGGGGCTCCTACGAGCAGTACTTC

clone_size: -
j_call: TRBJ2-1
v_call: TRBV7-3
d_call: -
cdr3_aa: CASSTTSRGEQFF
cdr3_nt: TGTGCCAGCAGCACGACTAGTAGGGGTGAGCAGTTCTTC

clone_size: few
j_call: TRBJ2-3
v_call: TRBV7-3
d_call: -
cdr3_aa: CAFQDPSGGCTDTQYF
cdr3_nt: TGTGCCTTTCAAGATCCCAGCGGAGGATGCACAGATACGCAGTATTTT

clone_size: -
j_call: TRBJ1-1
v_call: TRBV18
d_call: -
cdr3_aa: CASSREGPITEAFF
cdr3_nt: TGTGCCAGCTCAAGGGAGGGGCCGATAACTGAAGCTTTCTTT

clone_size: -
j_call: TRBJ2-1
v_call: TRBV9
d_call: -
cdr3_aa: CASSVDSGYNEQFF
cdr3_nt: TGTGCCAGCAGCGTAGATAGCGGTTACAATGAGCAGTTCTTC

clone_size: -
j_call: TRBJ2-5
v_call: TRBV7-2
d_call: TRBD2
cdr3_aa: CASSLASGGASRETQYF
cdr3_nt: TGTGCCAGCAGCTTAGCTAGCGGGGGGGCCAGTAGAGAGACCCAGTACTTC

clone_size: -
j_call: TRBJ2-5
v_call: TRBV11-3
d_call: -
cdr3_aa: CASSLGGYEETQYF
cdr3_nt: TGTGCCAGCAGCTTAGGAGGGTATGAGGAGACCCAGTACTTC

clone_size: -
j_call: TRBJ1-1
v_call: TRBV6-1
d_call: -
cdr3_aa: CASTLSLGFEAFF
cdr3_nt: TGTGCCAGCACGCTGTCTCTCGGGTTTGAAGCTTTCTTT

clone_size: -
j_call: TRBJ2-5
v_call: TRBV4-3
d_call: -
cdr3_aa: CASSHPGQQETQYF
cdr3_nt: TGCGCCAGCAGCCATCCAGGACAGCAAGAGACCCAGTACTTC

clone_size: few
j_call: TRBJ2-7
v_call: TRBV30
d_call: -
cdr3_aa: CASGIGGGFYEQYF
cdr3_nt: TGTGCCAGCGGGATAGGGGGGGGGTTCTACGAGCAGTACTTC

clone_size: few
j_call: TRBJ2-5
v_call: TRBV5-1
d_call: -
cdr3_aa: CASSPTGETQYF
cdr3_nt: TGCGCCAGCAGTCCTACAGGGGAGACCCAGTACTTC

clone_size: -
j_call: TRBJ2-7
v_call: TRBV29-1
d_call: TRBD1
cdr3_aa: CSVAGGWGFGGKSSYEQYF
cdr3_nt: TGCAGCGTTGCAGGGGGATGGGGATTCGGCGGAAAGAGCTCCTACGAGCAGTACTTC

clone_size: -
j_call: TRBJ2-7
v_call: TRBV5-1
d_call: -
cdr3_aa: CASSLGWASSYEQYF
cdr3_nt: TGCGCCAGCAGCTTGGGTTGGGCCAGCTCCTACGAGCAGTACTTC

clone_size: few
j_call: TRBJ2-7
v_call: TRBV7-9
d_call: -
cdr3_aa: CASSLAGDTYEQYF
cdr3_nt: TGTGCCAGCAGCTTAGCGGGAGACACGTACGAGCAGTACTTC

clone_size: -
j_call: TRBJ2-7
v_call: TRBV29-1
d_call: -
cdr3_aa: CSVVQGMPYEQYF
cdr3_nt: TGCAGCGTGGTCCAGGGAATGCCCTACGAGCAGTACTTC

clone_size: few
j_call: TRBJ1-1
v_call: TRBV18
d_call: -
cdr3_aa: CASSPPGSMNTEAFF
cdr3_nt: TGTGCCAGCTCACCGCCAGGGTCCATGAACACTGAAGCTTTCTTT

clone_size: -
j_call: TRBJ2-1
v_call: TRBV6-1
d_call: -
cdr3_aa: CASSDTGQKDNEQFF
cdr3_nt: TGTGCCAGCAGTGACACCGGACAGAAGGACAATGAGCAGTTCTTC